Listed below are T cell receptor beta chains from one sample, sequenced in a study of blood T cell repertoires in COVID-19. Profiling relied on immunoSEQ multiplex PCR, and the TCRdb table lists in-frame clones only, not all of them. The sample yields about 40,000 clones, approximately 90% seen once. Sequencing was performed on peripheral blood. The receptors derive from a man aged 55 to 70 with COVID-19, enrolled during active disease. The CDR3 runs from the conserved cysteine through the conserved F or W.

TRBV11-2,TRBJ1-3,CASSLQNSGNTIYF
TRBV7-3,TRBJ2-5,CASSIQGGTQYF
TRBV28,TRBJ2-7,CASSPGLAGGPFPSEQYF
TRBV6-5,TRBJ1-1,CASSQNSRAPSEAFF
TRBV11-2,TRBJ1-4,CASSHGQGNEKLFF
TRBV3-1/TRBV3-2,TRBJ1-5,CASSHGDQPQHF
TRBV5-8,TRBJ2-7,CASSRAGQYRGEQYF
TRBV27,TRBJ1-3,CASSQDRGRGNTIYF
TRBV11-3,TRBJ2-3,CASSFGTRSTDTQYF
TRBV4-1,TRBJ1-3,CASSQDATTGGGNTIYF
TRBV12-5,TRBJ2-3,CASGLDGGSGRPTDTQYF
TRBV30,TRBJ2-7,CAWSGGGYEQYF
TRBV6-6,TRBJ2-3,CASSPRTVSGSTGTDTQYF